This TCR beta chain was documented in a study of shared T cell receptors in the human thymus. The CDR3 totals 14 residues. The trim removed 11 bases at V and 0 bases at J, leaving 10 bases unmatched. The germline CDR1 and CDR2 sequences are MNHEY and SVGAGI. Produced via immunoSEQ multiplex PCR; TCRdb's table is partial and in-frame only. The sample contains about 660,000 clones, around 87% of which appear only once. The same data also contributed to another study, on human thymus T cells.

Sequencing input: thymocytes. This clonotype was obtained from a boy under two years old with a congenital heart defect. The chain has TRBV6-5 and TRBJ2-7, with TRBD1 matching over 7 bases. CDR3 sequence (DNA): TGTGCCGGGTCCAGGGGACAGAGCTCCTACGAGCAGTACTTC. Translation gives CAGSRGQSSYEQYF.